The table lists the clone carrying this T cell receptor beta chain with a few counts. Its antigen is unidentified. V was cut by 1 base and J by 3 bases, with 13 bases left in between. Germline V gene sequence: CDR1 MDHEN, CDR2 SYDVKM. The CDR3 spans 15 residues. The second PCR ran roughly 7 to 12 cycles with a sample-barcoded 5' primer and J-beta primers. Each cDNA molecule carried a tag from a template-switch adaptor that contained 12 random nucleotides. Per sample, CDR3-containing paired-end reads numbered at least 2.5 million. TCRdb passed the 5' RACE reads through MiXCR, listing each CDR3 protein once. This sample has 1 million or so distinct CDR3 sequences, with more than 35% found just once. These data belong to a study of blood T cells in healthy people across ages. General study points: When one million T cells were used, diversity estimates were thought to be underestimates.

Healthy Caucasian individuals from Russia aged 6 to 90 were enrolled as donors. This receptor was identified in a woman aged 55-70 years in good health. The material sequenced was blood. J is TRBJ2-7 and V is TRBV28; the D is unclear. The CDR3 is CASSLLDSMVYEQYF. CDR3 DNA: TGTGCCAGCAGTTTATTAGACTCGATGGTCTACGAGCAGTACTTC.